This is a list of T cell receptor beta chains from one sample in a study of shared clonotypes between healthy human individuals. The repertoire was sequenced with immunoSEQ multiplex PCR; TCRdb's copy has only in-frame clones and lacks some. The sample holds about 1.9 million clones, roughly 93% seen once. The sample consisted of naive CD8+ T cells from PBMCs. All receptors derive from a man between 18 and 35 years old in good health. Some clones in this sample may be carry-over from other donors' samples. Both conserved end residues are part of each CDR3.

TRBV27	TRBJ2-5	CASSLFPGQRDQYF
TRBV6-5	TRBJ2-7	CASSSRYSEGNEQYF
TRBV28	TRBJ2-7	CASSLDNYEQYF
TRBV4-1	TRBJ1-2	CASSQDPGRVYGYTF
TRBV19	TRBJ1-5	CASSIIGGPNQPQHF
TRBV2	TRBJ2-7	CASSAGGPFEQYF
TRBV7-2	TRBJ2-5	CASSFHYQTGPQETQYF
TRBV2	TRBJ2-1	CASSEALWGKFF
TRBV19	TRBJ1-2	CASSPSPINYGYTF
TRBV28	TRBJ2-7	CASRTSTGTRFYEQYF
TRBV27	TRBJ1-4	CASSPSIWAGPQVGEKLFF
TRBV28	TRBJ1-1	CASSLLKDTEAFF
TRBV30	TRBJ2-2	CAWTGGGPHTGELFF
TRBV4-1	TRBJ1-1	CASSHRTGGGTEAFF
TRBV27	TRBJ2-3	CASSPTGGVTDTQYF
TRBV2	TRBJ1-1	CASSEGGTDLTEAFF
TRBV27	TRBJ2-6	CASRGSRANVLTF
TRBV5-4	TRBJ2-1	CASSWKREDGNEQFF
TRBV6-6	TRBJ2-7	CASSQAIELIRAEQYF
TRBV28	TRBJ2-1	CASSPPLAVIYNEQFF
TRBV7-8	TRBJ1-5	CASSLEPDRVQPQHF
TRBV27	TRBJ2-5	CASSFRRQVRLGCQETQYF
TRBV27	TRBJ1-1	CASSPRQGSPEAFF
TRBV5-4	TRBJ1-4	CASSFRDRAYNEKLFF
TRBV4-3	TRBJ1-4	CASSQDQGTRGEKLFF
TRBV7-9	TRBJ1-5	CATQSRDRNQPQHF
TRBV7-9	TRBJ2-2	CASSLINTDRSTGELFF
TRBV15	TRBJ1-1	CATSRGGDTEAFF
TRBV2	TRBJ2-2	CASSEGPGGTGELFF
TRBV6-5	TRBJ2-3	CASSYVGLATDTQYF
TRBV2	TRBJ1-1	CASSETGSGTEAFF
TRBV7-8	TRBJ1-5	CASGYSGGVGNQPQHF
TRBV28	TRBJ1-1	CASSEHRANTEAFF
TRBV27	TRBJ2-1	CASSGLAADFSYNEQFF
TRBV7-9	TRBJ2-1	CASNPTATYNEQFF
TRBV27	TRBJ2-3	CASSLSSTDTQYF
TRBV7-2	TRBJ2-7	CASSLDLAGLYEQYF
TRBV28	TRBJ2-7	CASSLNRAFPSYEQYF
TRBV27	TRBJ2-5	CASTPRQNIRETQYF
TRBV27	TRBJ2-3	CASSLESSGMFPDTQYF
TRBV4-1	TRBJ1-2	CASSPARGLYGYTF
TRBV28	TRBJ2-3	CASSLWRVYPTDTQYF
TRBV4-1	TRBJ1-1	CASSQEAASNTEAFF
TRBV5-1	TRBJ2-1	CASSLLTGDEQFF
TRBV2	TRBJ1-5	CASSEGGNSNQPQHF
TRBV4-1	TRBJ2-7	CASSLGRGRYEQYF
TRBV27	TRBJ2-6	CASSSRTPRGDGGANVLTF
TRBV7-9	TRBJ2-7	CASSSPRARNYEQYF
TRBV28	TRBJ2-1	CASSSAVSAESYNEQFF
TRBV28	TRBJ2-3	CASSLPYTGAGGTDTQYF
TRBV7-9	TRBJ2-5	CASSLEAGLAGVTQYF
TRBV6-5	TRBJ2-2	CASRNSRWGTGELFF
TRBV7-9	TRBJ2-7	CASSLASIYEQYF
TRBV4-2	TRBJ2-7	CASSQVSGLEQYF
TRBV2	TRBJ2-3	CASTWTSGSTDTQYF
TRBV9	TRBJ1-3	CASSVVGGNGNTIYF
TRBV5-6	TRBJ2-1	CASSPLADSYNEQFF
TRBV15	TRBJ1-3	CATSRGGRSGNTIYF
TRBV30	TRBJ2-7	CAWSGLAGDYYEQYF